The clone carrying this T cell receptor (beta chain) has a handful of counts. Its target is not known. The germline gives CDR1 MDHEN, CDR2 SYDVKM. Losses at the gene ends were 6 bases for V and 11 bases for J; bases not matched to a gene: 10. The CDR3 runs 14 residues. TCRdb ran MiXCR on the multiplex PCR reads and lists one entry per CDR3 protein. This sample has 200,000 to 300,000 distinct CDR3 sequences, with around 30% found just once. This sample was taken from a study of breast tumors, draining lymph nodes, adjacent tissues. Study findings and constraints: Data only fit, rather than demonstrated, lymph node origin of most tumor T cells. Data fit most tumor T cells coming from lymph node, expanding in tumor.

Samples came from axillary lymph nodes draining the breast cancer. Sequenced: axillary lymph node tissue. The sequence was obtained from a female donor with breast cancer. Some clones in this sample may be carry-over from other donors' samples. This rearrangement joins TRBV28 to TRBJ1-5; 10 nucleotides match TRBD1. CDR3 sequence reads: CASSKTGGLGAQHF. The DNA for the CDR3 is TGTGCCAGCAGCAAGACAGGGGGCTTGGGGGCCCAGCATTTT.